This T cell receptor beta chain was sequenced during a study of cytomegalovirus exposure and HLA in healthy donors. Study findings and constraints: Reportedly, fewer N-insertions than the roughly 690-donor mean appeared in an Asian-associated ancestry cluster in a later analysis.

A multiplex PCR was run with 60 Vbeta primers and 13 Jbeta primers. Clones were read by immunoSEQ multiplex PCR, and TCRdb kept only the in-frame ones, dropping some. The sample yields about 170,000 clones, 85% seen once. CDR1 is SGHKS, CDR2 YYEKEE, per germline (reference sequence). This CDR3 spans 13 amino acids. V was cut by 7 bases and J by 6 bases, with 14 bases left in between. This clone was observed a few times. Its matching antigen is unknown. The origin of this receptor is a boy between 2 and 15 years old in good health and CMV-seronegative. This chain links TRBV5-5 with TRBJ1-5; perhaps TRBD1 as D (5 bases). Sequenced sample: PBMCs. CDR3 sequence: CASWLPRGQPQHF. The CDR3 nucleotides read TGTGCCAGCTGGCTCCCAAGGGGTCAGCCCCAGCATTTT.